This passage covers 7 T cell receptor beta chains from one sample sequenced in a study of T cell responses to AZD1222 COVID-19 vaccine. The protocol was immunoSEQ multiplex PCR, while the TCRdb copy is restricted to in-frame clones and leaves out a portion. The table records around 140,000 clones, 80% to 95% of them present only once. The sequencing used peripheral blood, collected 28 days after the second AZD1222 dose. The receptor source for this set is an adult who received the AZD1222 COVID-19 vaccine.

The chain links TRBV15 to TRBJ1-5; a weak D match, TRBD1 (5 bases). The CDR3 is 13 residues long. Germline V gene lookup returns CDR1 LNHNV and CDR2 YYDKDF (reference sequence). V lost 2 bases and J lost 6, with 8 bases in between. The CDR3 region is CATSRQGGQPQHF. CDR3 nucleotide sequence: TGTGCCACCAGCAGACAGGGAGGTCAGCCCCAGCATTTT.

The rearrangement joins TRBV19 to TRBJ1-3; D not resolved. The germline CDR1 and CDR2 sequences are LNHDA and SQIVND (reference sequence). The V gene lost 9 bases and the J gene lost 1 base, with 13 bases spanning the gap. The CDR3 is 14 residues long. The CDR3 region is CASGRGQSGNTIYF. The CDR3 DNA reads TGTGCCAGCGGACGGGGTCAATCTGGAAACACCATATATTTT.

The CDR3 sequence: CASSKPGTGLIPNYGYTF. As DNA, the CDR3 is TGTGCCAGCAGCAAGCCCGGGACAGGGCTTATACCTAACTATGGCTACACCTTC. The V call is TRBV7-9, the J call TRBJ1-2; 9 positions agree with TRBD1. Germline values: CDR1 SEHNR, CDR2 FQNEAQ (reference sequence). The junction had 13 bases not matched to a gene; V was cut back by 5 bases and J by 0 bases. This CDR3 has 18 amino acids.

CDR3: CASSESGRELGYTF. The CDR3 DNA reads TGCGCCAGCAGTGAGTCGGGGAGGGAGCTCGGCTACACCTTC. V usage is TRBV10-2 and J usage is TRBJ1-2; D remains unclear. The CDR3 runs 14 residues. The germline V and J ends were trimmed by 0 bases and 8 bases, with 13 bases remaining between them. The V gene's germline CDR1 is WSHSY and CDR2 SAAADI.

The chain joins TRBV4-2 to TRBJ2-3, with 8 bases fitting TRBD1. The germline CDR1 and CDR2 sequences are LGHNA and YNFKEQ. V lost 4 bases, J lost 0 bases, and 12 bases stayed unmatched. The CDR3 consists of 18 residues. The CDR3 is CASSRQAPGGGSTDTQYF. In nucleotides, the CDR3 is TGTGCCAGCAGCCGCCAGGCCCCAGGGGGCGGGAGCACAGATACGCAGTATTTT.

This clone was counted between two and nine times. The chain recombines TRBV30 with TRBJ1-1, with D unclear. This CDR3 comprises 13 residues. Germline CDR1 is GTSNPN and CDR2 is SVGIG (reference sequence). The V gene lost 3 bases and the J gene lost 3 bases, with 11 bases spanning the gap. The CDR3 DNA reads as TGTGCCTGGAGGCAGCGTGGGGACACTGAAGCTTTCTTT. Translation gives CAWRQRGDTEAFF. Drawing the rest from reference TRBV30 and TRBJ1-1, the complete variable domain is SQTIHQWPATLVQPVGSPLSLECTVEGTSNPNLYWYRQAAGRGLQLLFYSVGIGQISSEVPQNLSASRPQDRQFILSSKKLLLSDSGFYLCAWRQRGDTEAFFGQGTRLTVV.

This rearrangement joins TRBV24-1 to TRBJ2-3; unclear D gene. The V end was cut by 9 bases, the J end by 2 bases, with 11 bases between. CDR3 length: 13 amino acids. Germline V gene data show CDR1 as KGHDR and CDR2 as SFDVKD. The CDR3 is CATQESVTDTQYF. CDR3 DNA sequence: TGTGCCACCCAAGAGAGTGTCACAGATACGCAGTATTTT.